Below are 19 T cell receptor beta chains sequenced from a single sample in a study of a mutant IDH1 vaccine in newly diagnosed glioma. Assay used: immunoSEQ multiplex PCR; TCRdb lists only in-frame clones, some missing. The sample yields 60,000 or so clones, about 85% seen once. Antigen specificity for these receptors is unknown. Indicated time point: week 23, last vaccination. With topical imiquimod, each dose of the vaccine consisted of 300 ug of mutant IDH1 20-mer peptide. The sample consisted of PBMCs, taken from a glioma patient whose treatment included an IDH1 peptide vaccine. The receptors come from a man aged 25-45 years with glioma.

The rearrangement joins TRBV15 to TRBJ2-5; D is possibly TRBD2 (6 bases). The length of the CDR3 is 15 residues. V lost 4 bases and J 1 base, leaving 13 bases between the germline ends. The germline CDR1 and CDR2 sequences are LNHNV and YYDKDF (reference sequence). The CDR3 bases are TGTGCCACCAGCAAGCCCGGGACTTCCCAAGAGACCCAGTACTTC. This encodes CATSKPGTSQETQYF.

Only one count was recorded for this clone. The chain recombines TRBV28 with TRBJ1-5, with D possibly being TRBD1 (6 bases). Germline V gives CDR1 MDHEN, CDR2 SYDVKM. The CDR3 length is 16 residues. V shed 1 base and J shed 4 bases, with 14 bases lying between them. CDR3 bases: TGTGCCAGCAGTTTATTGTTGGGGGCCTCTAATCAGCCCCAGCATTTT. Protein sequence: CASSLLLGASNQPQHF. Supplemented by reference TRBV28 and TRBJ1-5, the full variable domain reads DVKVTQSSRYLVKRTGEKVFLECVQDMDHENMFWYRQDPGLGLRLIYFSYDVKMKEKGDIPEGYSVSREKKERFSLILESASTNQTSMYLCASSLLLGASNQPQHFGDGTRLSIL.

The chain has TRBV2 and TRBJ2-7; 9 bases map to TRBD1. Trimming cost V 3 bases and J 2 bases; bases outside gene matches: 5. The CDR3 contains 15 residues. Germline V gives CDR1 SNHLY, CDR2 FYNNEI. The CDR3 protein is CASSDGDRDTYEQYF. The CDR3 DNA reads TGTGCCAGCAGTGACGGGGACAGGGACACCTACGAGCAGTACTTC.

The V call is TRBV29-1, the J call TRBJ2-7, with D unclear. The germline V and J ends were trimmed by 0 bases and 2 bases, with 5 bases remaining between them. Germline CDR1 reads SQVTM; CDR2 reads ANQGSEA. The CDR3 spans 12 residues. CDR3 amino acids: CSVEDRTYEQYF. The CDR3 region has the DNA TGCAGCGTTGAAGACAGAACCTACGAGCAGTACTTC.

The chain is built from TRBV16 and TRBJ1-1; 7 nucleotides match TRBD1. This CDR3 region has 13 residues. V dropped 3 bases and J dropped 7; count of bases not matched to a gene: 5. Germline V gene data show CDR1 as KGHSY and CDR2 as FQNENV. Here the CDR3 DNA reads TGTGCCAGCAGCCATCGGACAGGAAATGAAGCTTTCTTT. The encoded protein is CASSHRTGNEAFF. Supplemented by reference TRBV16 and TRBJ1-1, the full variable domain reads GEEVAQTPKHLVRGEGQKAKLYCAPIKGHSYVFWYQQVLKNEFKFLISFQNENVFDETGMPKERFSAKCLPNSPCSLEIQATKLEDSAVYFCASSHRTGNEAFFGQGTRLTVV.

The chain has TRBV10-3 and TRBJ1-1; 7 nucleotides agree with TRBD1. From germline, CDR1 is ENHRY and CDR2 SYGVKD. With 3 bases clipped from V and 6 bases from J, the junction kept 7 bases outside the gene matches. CDR3 length equals 14 residues. Here the CDR3 DNA reads TGTGCCATCAGTGATTTCCTGGGGACAGCTGAAGCTTTCTTT. Translated, it gives CAISDFLGTAEAFF.

The chain combines TRBV18 with TRBJ1-2; D is uncertain. This CDR3 is built from 15 residues. The V end lost 2 bases, the J end lost 0 bases, and 10 bases lay between the germline ends. Looked up from germline, CDR1 is KGHSH and CDR2 is LQKENI. In nucleotides, the CDR3 is TGTGCCAGCTCACCAGGGTCTCCTCCTAACTATGGCTACACCTTC. This translates into CASSPGSPPNYGYTF.

The DNA of the CDR3 is TGTGCCAGCAGCTCCAGACTAGCGGGGCAACAAGAGACCCAGTACTTC. Protein product: CASSSRLAGQQETQYF. The V and J genes are TRBV11-2 and TRBJ2-5, with 11 bases aligning to TRBD2. This CDR3 is 16 amino acids long. Germline CDR1 SGHAT, CDR2 FQNNGV. Trimming at V came to 4 bases and at J to 2 bases, leaving 6 bases not matched to a gene.

The chain recombines TRBV6-5 with TRBJ1-2, with no clear D. This CDR3 comprises 13 residues. The V end was cut by 2 bases, the J end by 1 base, with 5 bases between. The germline gives CDR1 MNHEY, CDR2 SVGAGI. Written as DNA, the CDR3 is TGTGCCAGCAGTTACCTGATTAACTATGGCTACACCTTC. Translation gives CASSYLINYGYTF.

The chain couples TRBV19 to TRBJ1-2; D is perhaps TRBD1 (6 bases). Trimming pared 2 bases from V and 3 bases from J, leaving 13 bases between. In germline, CDR1 is LNHDA, CDR2 SQIVND (reference sequence). This CDR3 spans 15 amino acids. CDR3 amino acids: CASSISLTGDYGYTF. CDR3 coding DNA: TGTGCCAGTAGTATATCCCTGACAGGAGACTATGGCTACACCTTC.

The sample holds one count of this clone. The V gene is TRBV19, the J gene TRBJ2-7; D may be TRBD1 or TRBD2 (5 bases each). The CDR3 is made up of 14 amino acids. V lost 10 bases and J 2 bases, leaving 18 bases between the germline ends. CDR1 and CDR2 from the germline V gene are LNHDA and SQIVND (reference sequence). The chain's CDR3 is CATRPRGGTYEQYF. CDR3 bases: TGTGCCACCCGACCACGGGGCGGAACCTACGAGCAGTACTTC.

This clone was recorded only once. The V and J genes are TRBV7-9 and TRBJ2-6; the D gene could be TRBD1 or TRBD2 (5 bases each). The length of the CDR3 is 16 residues. Deletions cut 5 bases from V and 2 bases from J, with 13 bases between. Germline V lookup: CDR1 SEHNR, CDR2 FQNEAQ (reference sequence). The CDR3 DNA reads TGTGCCAGCAGCCCGTCTTGGGGGACTGGGGCCAACGTCCTGACTTTC. Amino acid sequence: CASSPSWGTGANVLTF.

The chain couples TRBV5-1 to TRBJ2-1; D is unresolved. The CDR3 runs to 16 residues. V shed 0 bases and J shed 3 bases, with 13 bases lying between them. In germline, CDR1 is SGHRS, CDR2 YFSETQ. This CDR3 reads CASSLASRALYNEQFF. CDR3 in DNA: TGCGCCAGCAGCTTGGCGTCCCGGGCGCTCTACAATGAGCAGTTCTTC.

V usage is TRBV30 and J usage is TRBJ1-6; no clear D. The germline CDR1 and CDR2 sequences are GTSNPN and SVGIG (reference sequence). V shed 3 bases and J shed 2 bases, with 20 bases lying between them. The CDR3 sequence is 18 residues long. The CDR3 DNA reads TGTGCCTGGAGGAACAGCCAGTTACGAATAACCTATAATTCACCCCTCCACTTT. Translation: CAWRNSQLRITYNSPLHF.

In nucleotides, the CDR3 is TGTGCCAGCAGCGCCCGGACAGGCTACTATGGCTACACCTTC. The encoded protein is CASSARTGYYGYTF. The chain has TRBV7-8 and TRBJ1-2, with 7 nucleotides matching TRBD1. The CDR3 consists of 14 residues. The trim removed 5 bases at V and 3 bases at J, leaving 6 bases unmatched. Per the germline V gene, CDR1 is SGHVS and CDR2 is FQNEAQ.

The chain uses TRBV6-5 and TRBJ2-4; TRBD1 might be the D (6 bases). Germline V gene sequence: CDR1 MNHEY, CDR2 SVGAGI. The V end lost 6 bases, the J end lost 2 bases, and 14 bases lay between the germline ends. The CDR3 is 15 residues long. The CDR3 spells CASRKRRDTKNIQYF. The CDR3 DNA reads as TGTGCCAGCAGAAAACGCAGGGACACCAAAAACATTCAGTACTTC.

This chain connects TRBV7-9 to TRBJ1-1; TRBD1 aligns across 7 bases. V shed 5 bases and J 10 bases; nucleotides not matched to a gene: 4. Germline lookup yields CDR1 SEHNR and CDR2 FQNEAQ (reference sequence). The CDR3 loop spans 11 amino acids. The CDR3 nucleotides read TGTGCCAGCAGCCCACAGGGGAGAGCTTTCTTT. Translated, it gives CASSPQGRAFF. Full variable domain (outside the CDR3, taken from reference TRBV7-9 and TRBJ1-1): DTGVSQNPRHKITKRGQNVTFRCDPISEHNRLYWYRQTLGQGPEFLTYFQNEAQLEKSRLLSDRFSAERPKGSFSTLEIQRTEQGDSAMYLCASSPQGRAFFGQGTRLTVV.

The chain has TRBV27 and TRBJ1-6, with D perhaps TRBD1 (5 bases). V gave up 5 bases and J gave up 7 bases, with 12 bases separating them. The germline V gene encodes CDR1 MNHEY and CDR2 SMNVEV (reference sequence). This CDR3 is 14 amino acids long. CDR3 coding DNA: TGTGCCAGCAGTCCAACAGGATACAATTCACCCCTCCACTTT. Its translation: CASSPTGYNSPLHF.

This chain uses TRBV4-2 with TRBJ2-1; possibly TRBD2 for D (6 bases). This CDR3 has 13 residues. V was shortened by 1 base and J by 9 bases, with 10 bases between the two germline ends. Germline CDR1 and CDR2: LGHNA and YNFKEQ. DNA of the CDR3: TGTGCCAGCAGCCAAGGGGGGGAGGCTGAGCAGTTCTTC. Translation gives CASSQGGEAEQFF.